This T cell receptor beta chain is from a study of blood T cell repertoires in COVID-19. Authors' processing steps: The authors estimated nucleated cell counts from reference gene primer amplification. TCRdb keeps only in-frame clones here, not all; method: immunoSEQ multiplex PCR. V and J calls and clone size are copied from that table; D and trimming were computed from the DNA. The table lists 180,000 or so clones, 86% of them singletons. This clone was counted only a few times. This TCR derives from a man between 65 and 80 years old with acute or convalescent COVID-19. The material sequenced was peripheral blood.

CDR3 amino acids: CASTQDSYTEAFF. The DNA for the CDR3 is TGTGCCAGCACCCAGGACAGCTACACTGAAGCTTTCTTT. V gene TRBV6-5 combines with J gene TRBJ1-1; the D gene is possibly TRBD1 (6 bases). V lost 7 bases to trimming and J lost 3 bases, with 12 bases between them. This CDR3 region has 13 residues. The germline V gene has CDR1 MNHEY and CDR2 SVGAGI.